The next 18 T cell receptor beta chains were all read from a single sample in a study of cytomegalovirus exposure and HLA in healthy donors. PCR was performed using 60 Vbeta and 13 Jbeta primers. Generated by immunoSEQ multiplex PCR, the TCRdb table keeps only in-frame clones and is missing some. The repertoire consists of about 180,000 clones, with 81% occurring once and the leading ten covering around 2.4%. The source material was PBMCs. The receptors originated from a woman in her 30s in good health and CMV-seronegative.

This clone was recorded only once. V and J are TRBV6-1 and TRBJ2-7; TRBD2 matches 7 bases. The J segment lost 3 bases and the V segment lost 3 bases, leaving 2 bases of the junction unmatched. Germline CDR1 and CDR2: MNHNS and SASEGT. This CDR3 has 13 amino acids. In DNA, the CDR3 is TGTGCCAGCAGTGAGAGCGGGGTCTACGAGCAGTACTTC. Translation: CASSESGVYEQYF.

This clone rates as medium-sized. The V gene is TRBV14, the J gene TRBJ1-1; no reliable D call. The length of the CDR3 is 13 residues. Germline V gives CDR1 SGHDN, CDR2 FVKESK. Trimming took 2 bases from V and 5 from J, leaving 9 bases between them. The CDR3 region has the DNA TGTGCCAGCAGCCAAAGTACGAGGACTGAAGCTTTCTTT. Its protein product is CASSQSTRTEAFF.

The chain joins TRBV6-1 to TRBJ2-3, with 9 positions matching TRBD1. CDR1 MNHNS and CDR2 SASEGT come from the germline V gene. The CDR3 totals 15 residues. Trimming cost V 5 bases and J 5 bases; bases outside gene matches: 8. CDR3 loop: CASSPRDRAVDTQYF. The CDR3 DNA sequence: TGTGCCAGCAGTCCGCGGGACAGGGCAGTAGATACGCAGTATTTT.

The V and J genes are TRBV9 and TRBJ1-3; D uncertain. CDR3 size: 17 residues. CDR1 and CDR2 (germline): SGDLS, YYNGEE. V was pared by 0 bases and J by 0 bases, with 13 bases between. CDR3 region: CASSVDDFLGSGNTIYF. The CDR3 nucleotides are TGTGCCAGCAGCGTAGATGACTTCCTGGGCTCTGGAAACACCATATATTTT.

CDR3 sequence: CATAGYGTETYEQYF. The CDR3 DNA reads as TGTGCCACAGCTGGGTATGGGACAGAGACCTACGAGCAGTACTTC. V is TRBV27 and J is TRBJ2-5, with 7 bases identical to TRBD1. The J call may be wrong; the DNA end is better matched by TRBJ2-7. This CDR3 has 15 residues. The V gene's germline CDR1 is MNHEY and CDR2 SMNVEV (reference sequence).

The table lists this clone with a few counts. V gene TRBV7-9 combines with J gene TRBJ1-2, with a tentative D call TRBD1 (5 bases). Germline assignment: CDR1 SEHNR and CDR2 FQNEAQ (reference sequence). Trimming pared 5 bases from V and 5 bases from J, leaving 9 bases between. This CDR3 is built from 12 residues. CDR3 region: CASSLGGYGYTF. The CDR3 nucleotides are TGTGCCAGCAGCCTCGGGGGGTATGGCTACACCTTC.

This clone was detected only a few times. The J gene is TRBJ1-5, the V gene TRBV5-4; 8 bases align to TRBD1. CDR1 and CDR2 from the germline V gene are SGHNT and YYREEE (reference sequence). There are 14 residues in the CDR3. The ends lost 2 bases at V and 5 bases at J; junction bases unmatched: 3. CDR3 DNA: TGTGCCAGCAGCTTTTCAGGGGGCGATCAGCCCCAGCATTTT. Its translation: CASSFSGGDQPQHF. Together with reference TRBV5-4 and TRBJ1-5, the CDR3 gives the full variable domain: ETGVTQSPTHLIKTRGQQVTLRCSSQSGHNTVSWYQQALGQGPQFIFQYYREEENGRGNFPPRFSGLQFPNYSSELNVNALELDDSALYLCASSFSGGDQPQHFGDGTRLSIL.

This chain uses TRBV5-1 with TRBJ1-1; D is possibly TRBD1 (5 bases). The CDR3 totals 20 residues. Per the germline V gene, CDR1 is SGHRS and CDR2 is YFSETQ. Trimming shortened V by 4 bases and J by 1 base, and 29 bases separated the two germline ends. CDR3 region: CASSPFPEDPSWRGNTEAFF. CDR3 sequence (DNA): TGCGCCAGCAGCCCCTTTCCTGAGGACCCCAGCTGGAGGGGGAACACTGAAGCTTTCTTT.

V usage is TRBV14 and J usage is TRBJ1-2, with 9 bases aligning to TRBD1. Trimming cost V 4 bases and J 6 bases; bases outside gene matches: 12. This CDR3 is built from 16 residues. Germline V gene lookup returns CDR1 SGHDN and CDR2 FVKESK. The CDR3 region is CASSLNSGTGKNGYTF. The CDR3 DNA reads as TGTGCCAGCAGCCTGAATTCCGGGACAGGGAAGAATGGCTACACCTTC.

The chain combines TRBV7-4 with TRBJ1-1; D not certain. Germline lookup yields CDR1 SGHVT and CDR2 SQSDAQ. Trimming took off 3 bases at V and 11 bases at J, with 4 bases between the two ends. The CDR3 is 9 amino acids. Written as DNA, the CDR3 is TGTGCCAGCAGCTTCAGGGCTTTCTTT. It codes for CASSFRAFF.

The chain joins TRBV11-2 to TRBJ2-7; 8 bases are shared with TRBD1. The CDR3 has 17 residues. CDR1 is SGHAT, CDR2 FQNNGV, per germline. Germline trimming cut 0 bases from V and 5 bases from J; bases unmatched to any gene: 12. The CDR3 DNA sequence: TGTGCCAGCAGCTTAGACTTTTGTAGGACAGGGAAACACGAGCAGTACTTC. Translation gives CASSLDFCRTGKHEQYF.

The V call is TRBV7-6, the J call TRBJ2-3; D is unclear. This CDR3 has 15 amino acids. Trimming stripped 5 bases from V and 0 bases from J, with 12 bases between. Germline assignment: CDR1 SGHVS and CDR2 FNYEAQ. The CDR3 DNA reads TGTGCCAGCAGCCCAGTACTACTTAGCACAGATACGCAGTATTTT. Protein sequence: CASSPVLLSTDTQYF.

The V call is TRBV29-1, the J call TRBJ2-5, with D possibly matching TRBD1 (5 bases). Germline V gene data show CDR1 as SQVTM and CDR2 as ANQGSEA. Trimming took off 5 bases at V and 1 base at J, with 11 bases between the two ends. This CDR3 has 13 residues. As DNA, the CDR3 is TGCAGCGTTTACAGGACGGTCCAAGAGACCCAGTACTTC. It translates to CSVYRTVQETQYF.

The gene calls are TRBV5-6 and TRBJ2-7, with a possible D match to TRBD1 (6 bases). The CDR3 extends over 14 amino acids. With 6 bases removed from V and 2 bases from J, the gap between germline ends came to 15 bases. Germline values: CDR1 SGHDT, CDR2 YYEEEE. The CDR3 spells CASTRQELTYEQYF. The CDR3 nucleotides read TGTGCCAGCACCCGACAGGAACTGACCTACGAGCAGTACTTC. Together with reference TRBV5-6 and TRBJ2-7, the CDR3 gives the full variable domain: DAGVTQSPTHLIKTRGQQVTLRCSPKSGHDTVSWYQQALGQGPQFIFQYYEEEERQRGNFPDRFSGHQFPNYSSELNVNALLLGDSALYLCASTRQELTYEQYFGPGTRLTVT.

The rearrangement links TRBV5-6 to TRBJ2-5; 10 nucleotides match TRBD2. The CDR3 totals 15 residues. The germline CDR1 and CDR2 sequences are SGHDT and YYEEEE. V trimming: 7 bases; J trimming: 1 base; junction bases outside the gene matches: 7. CDR3 bases: TGTGCCAGCGCCACTAGCGGGGCCCGCCAAGAGACCCAGTACTTC. Translation gives CASATSGARQETQYF.

As DNA, the CDR3 is TGTGCCAGCAGCTTAGCCCCCCAGTGGGGCAGGGCAGACTACGAGCAGTACTTC. Its translation: CASSLAPQWGRADYEQYF. This sequence joins TRBV11-2 and TRBJ2-7; tentatively, D is TRBD1 (5 bases). CDR3 length equals 18 residues. CDR1 SGHAT and CDR2 FQNNGV come from the germline V gene. Trimming pared 1 base from V and 3 bases from J, leaving 22 bases between.

This clone was detected only once. The chain couples TRBV7-9 to TRBJ2-1, with 10 bases fitting TRBD1. V lost 5 bases and J lost 3; bases outside the gene matches: 16. Per germline, CDR1 SEHNR and CDR2 FQNEAQ (reference sequence). There are 19 residues in the CDR3. The CDR3 nucleotides read TGTGCCAGCAGCGCACCTCCGGGACAGGGGTCTTACCTCTACAATGAGCAGTTCTTC. This codes for CASSAPPGQGSYLYNEQFF.

The CDR3 loop reads CASSFGQGSEKLFF. The CDR3, as DNA: TGTGCCAGCAGCTTCGGACAGGGGAGTGAAAAACTGTTTTTT. This chain uses TRBV7-2 with TRBJ1-4; 9 positions agree with TRBD1. The junction had 3 bases not matched to a gene; V was cut back by 3 bases and J by 7 bases. CDR1 is SGHTA, CDR2 FQGNSA, per germline. The CDR3 contains 14 residues.